One and the same sample provided the 14 T cell receptor beta chains below, sequenced in a study of beta chain features in type 1 diabetes. Whole-study results and caveats: Type 1 diabetes patients had moderately but significantly shorter TCRB CDR3s in all four CD4+ subsets.

All of the isolated RNA was reverse transcribed, so expressed TCRB transcripts were sequenced. Using immunoSEQ multiplex PCR, the repertoire was profiled, and TCRdb retains in-frame clones only, with some absent. Of 630,000 or so clones in the sample, about an eighth were seen once. No antigen has been assigned to these receptors. The sample was naive CD4+ T cells from blood. The source is a man aged 18-30 years with type 1 diabetes.

The chain joins TRBV6-5 to TRBJ2-7; D unclear. CDR3 length: 16 residues. Germline values: CDR1 MNHEY, CDR2 SVGAGI. The V gene lost 4 bases and the J gene lost 0 bases, with 16 bases spanning the gap. CDR3 nucleotides: TGTGCCAGCAGTTCGCAAACCCCGTCTCTCTCCTACGAGCAGTACTTC. Translation gives CASSSQTPSLSYEQYF.

This clone has just a few counts. This chain connects TRBV29-1 to TRBJ2-1; 9 bases line up with TRBD2. V was pared by 4 bases and J by 4 bases, with 11 bases of the junction left unmatched. This CDR3 has 16 residues. The germline CDR1 and CDR2 sequences are SQVTM and ANQGSEA. The CDR3 here is CSVARGHSGGYNEQFF. In DNA, the CDR3 is TGCAGCGTTGCCCGAGGGCATAGCGGGGGATACAATGAGCAGTTCTTC.

This clone has a handful of counts. The chain combines TRBV20-1 with TRBJ1-1, with no clear D. With 1 base removed from V and 4 bases from J, the gap between germline ends came to 1 base. The CDR3 extends over 10 amino acids. Germline V gene lookup returns CDR1 DFQATT and CDR2 SNEGSKA (reference sequence). CDR3 in DNA: TGCAGTGCTAGAGCCACTGAAGCTTTCTTT. Protein product: CSARATEAFF.

This clone was detected a few times. V gene TRBV5-1 combines with J gene TRBJ2-1, with a possible D match to TRBD2 (6 bases). Deletions cut 1 base from V and 8 bases from J, with 25 bases between. Per germline, CDR1 SGHRS and CDR2 YFSETQ. The CDR3 spans 18 residues. The CDR3 protein is CASSLIRASETPGDEQFF. The CDR3 nucleotides read TGCGCCAGCAGCTTGATTCGGGCTAGCGAGACACCTGGCGATGAGCAGTTCTTC.

This clone was seen a handful of times. The chain links TRBV19 to TRBJ2-4; D may match TRBD1 or TRBD2 (6 bases each). Germline V lookup: CDR1 LNHDA, CDR2 SQIVND (reference sequence). Trimming shortened V by 4 bases and J by 7 bases, and 11 bases separated the two germline ends. The CDR3 is made up of 13 amino acids. CDR3 coding DNA: TGTGCCAGTAGTACACAGGGACTCAACATTCAGTACTTC. This encodes CASSTQGLNIQYF.

The J gene is TRBJ2-4, the V gene TRBV2; TRBD2 agrees at 11 bases. Germline V gene sequence: CDR1 SNHLY, CDR2 FYNNEI. This CDR3 region has 15 residues. With V trimmed by 7 bases and J by 9 bases, 11 bases remained unmatched. The CDR3 is CASTNKLAGVGIQYF. CDR3 nucleotide sequence: TGTGCCAGCACGAATAAACTAGCGGGAGTGGGCATTCAGTACTTC.

This clone was observed a handful of times. The chain recombines TRBV5-1 with TRBJ2-1; 8 nucleotides align to TRBD2. CDR3 length equals 14 residues. J lost 5 bases, V lost 4 bases, and 5 bases had no gene match. Germline V gene sequence: CDR1 SGHRS, CDR2 YFSETQ. In nucleotides, the CDR3 is TGCGCCAGCAGCCTTAGCGGGACGGACAATGAGCAGTTCTTC. As protein: CASSLSGTDNEQFF. Variable domain in full (rest from reference TRBV5-1 and TRBJ2-1): KAGVTQTPRYLIKTRGQQVTLSCSPISGHRSVSWYQQTPGQGLQFLFEYFSETQRNKGNFPGRFSGRQFSNSRSEMNVSTLELGDSALYLCASSLSGTDNEQFFGPGTRLTVL.

This clone has a handful of counts. The chain links TRBV29-1 to TRBJ1-5; 11 bases line up with TRBD1. The V and J ends lost 1 base and 7 bases, in that order; junction bases with no gene match: 6. This CDR3 contains 15 residues. Germline V gene lookup returns CDR1 SQVTM and CDR2 ANQGSEA. The CDR3 nucleotides read TGCAGCGTTGAAGTTACCGGGACAGGGGGACAGCCCCAGCATTTT. Protein sequence: CSVEVTGTGGQPQHF.

This clone was observed a few times. In DNA, the CDR3 is TGCAGCGTTGTCCTGGGCACAGATACGCAGTATTTT. This sequence encodes CSVVLGTDTQYF. This sequence joins TRBV29-1 and TRBJ2-3; D gene unclear. Germline V lookup: CDR1 SQVTM, CDR2 ANQGSEA. Deletions cut 4 bases from V and 1 base from J, with 6 bases between. The CDR3 contains 12 residues.

This clone was seen a few times. V is TRBV7-2 and J is TRBJ1-6; D possibly corresponds to TRBD1 (5 bases). The CDR3 spans 12 residues. Germline values: CDR1 SGHTA, CDR2 FQGNSA. CDR3 bases: TGTGCTACCGGCAAGGGGAATTCACCCCTCCACTTT. Its protein product is CATGKGNSPLHF. The whole variable domain, filled in from reference TRBV7-2 and TRBJ1-6, reads GAGVSQSPSNKVTEKGKDVELRCDPISGHTALYWYRQSLGQGLEFLIYFQGNSAPDKSGLPSDRFSAERTGGSVSTLTIQRTQQEDSAVYLCATGKGNSPLHFGNGTRLTVT.

This clone was detected only a few times. The rearrangement uses TRBV5-1 and TRBJ2-3; no reliable D call. CDR1 is SGHRS, CDR2 YFSETQ, per germline. Trimming removed 5 bases from V and 4 bases from J, with 14 bases in between. The CDR3 has 14 residues. This CDR3 is CASRRTTGADTQYF. The CDR3 DNA reads TGCGCCAGCAGGAGGACCACCGGAGCAGATACGCAGTATTTT.

The chain recombines TRBV9 with TRBJ2-3; the D is unclear. The germline CDR1 and CDR2 sequences are SGDLS and YYNGEE. The CDR3 consists of 15 residues. Trimming removed 0 bases from V and 0 bases from J, with 8 bases in between. CDR3 bases: TGTGCCAGCAGCGTAGTCCCTACTAGCACAGATACGCAGTATTTT. This gives the protein CASSVVPTSTDTQYF.

V and J are TRBV27 and TRBJ2-1, with 15 positions matching TRBD2. Unmatched junction bases numbered 1, after V lost 1 base and J lost 6 bases. Germline assignment: CDR1 MNHEY and CDR2 SMNVEV (reference sequence). The length of the CDR3 is 16 residues. CDR3 sequence (DNA): TGTGCCAGCAGTTTATGGACTAGCGGGGGGGCCAATGAGCAGTTCTTC. It translates to CASSLWTSGGANEQFF.

The CDR3 loop is CASSGAGASQPQHF. CDR3 DNA sequence: TGTGCCAGCAGTGGGGCCGGGGCGAGTCAGCCCCAGCATTTT. The chain links TRBV2 to TRBJ1-5; D may be TRBD1 (5 bases). The V gene's germline CDR1 is SNHLY and CDR2 FYNNEI. V was pared by 4 bases and J by 6 bases, with 13 bases between. There are 14 residues in the CDR3.